This T cell receptor beta chain is from a study of T cell responses to AZD1222 COVID-19 vaccine. Study at large: Pooling was applied to second doses at about 4 or about 12 weeks.

The data were produced by immunoSEQ multiplex PCR, yet TCRdb's version contains in-frame clones alone and is incomplete. This table has about 160,000 clones, roughly nine tenths appearing once. Per the germline V gene, CDR1 is PRHDT and CDR2 is FYEKMQ (reference sequence). V lost 1 base, J lost 13 bases, and 16 bases lay in between. The CDR3 runs to 13 residues. This TCR derives from an adult in good health. The chain couples TRBV13 to TRBJ1-2, with D unclear. Here the sequenced sample was peripheral blood, taken on day 0 of AZD1222 vaccination. CDR3 region: CASSLEDGPVRTF. The DNA for the CDR3 is TGTGCCAGCAGCTTAGAGGACGGGCCGGTTCGCACCTTC. Variable domain in full (rest from reference TRBV13 and TRBJ1-2): AAGVIQSPRHLIKEKRETATLKCYPIPRHDTVYWYQQGPGQDPQFLISFYEKMQSDKGSIPDRFSAQQFSDYHSELNMSSLELGDSALYFCASSLEDGPVRTFGSGTRLTVV.